This T cell receptor (beta chain) was captured in a study of blood T cell repertoires in COVID-19. Study overall: Material from acute and convalescent COVID-19 was sourced from the United States, Italy and Spain. Sources were T cells, B-cell-depleted T cells, or PBMCs; the material itself was cDNA or gDNA.

Assignments of participants to cohorts depended upon their own reported clinical history. The method was immunoSEQ multiplex PCR; TCRdb's version includes in-frame clones alone and lacks a portion of them. The data contain about 210,000 clones, around 84% of them seen just once; the ten biggest clones take up 4.3%. CDR1 is LGHDT, CDR2 YNNKEL, per germline (reference sequence). The CDR3 runs 13 residues. V shed 4 bases and J shed 4 bases, with 10 bases lying between them. The sample consisted of PBMCs or T cells enriched from blood (not recorded which). The V call is TRBV3-1 (or the pseudogene TRBV3-2), the J call TRBJ1-2; TRBD1 might be the D (6 bases). The clonotype comes from a man aged 25-45 years with acute COVID-19. CDR3 sequence: CASSLPDSYGYTF. In DNA form, the CDR3 reads TGTGCCAGCAGCCTACCGGACAGCTATGGCTACACCTTC.